This record concerns one TCR beta chain sequence. Clones were sequenced by immunoSEQ multiplex PCR, and TCRdb holds only the in-frame ones, with some missing. Of tens of thousands of clones listed, over 80% are singletons. The sample belongs to a study of T cell changes during pregnancy in multiple sclerosis. The starting material was CD4+ T cells from peripheral blood mononuclear cells, obtained in the second trimester of pregnancy. The clonotype was recovered from a female donor with multiple sclerosis, enrolled in a pregnancy study.

The CDR3 sequence is CASSLGRLAGDPDEQYF. In DNA form, the CDR3 reads TGTGCCAGCAGCTTAGGTCGATTAGCGGGGGATCCGGACGAGCAGTACTTC. The chain couples TRBV7-9 to TRBJ2-7; 9 nucleotides match TRBD2. CDR1 is SEHNR, CDR2 FQNEAQ, per germline (reference sequence). The junction had 12 bases not matched to a gene; V was cut back by 1 base and J by 5 bases. This CDR3 spans 17 amino acids.